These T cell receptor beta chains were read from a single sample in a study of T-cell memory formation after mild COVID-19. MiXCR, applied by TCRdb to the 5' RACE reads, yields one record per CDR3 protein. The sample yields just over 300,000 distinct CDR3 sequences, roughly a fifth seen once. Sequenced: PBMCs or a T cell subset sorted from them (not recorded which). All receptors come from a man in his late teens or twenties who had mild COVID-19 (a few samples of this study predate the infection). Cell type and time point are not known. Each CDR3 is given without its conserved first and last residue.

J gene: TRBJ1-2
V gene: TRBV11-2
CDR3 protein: ASSPDRDYGYT

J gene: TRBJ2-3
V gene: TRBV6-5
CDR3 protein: ASSPTDRGLDTQY

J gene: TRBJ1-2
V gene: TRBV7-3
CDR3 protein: ASSNGPNYGYT

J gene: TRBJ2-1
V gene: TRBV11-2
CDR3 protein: ASSLIPGGPEANEQF

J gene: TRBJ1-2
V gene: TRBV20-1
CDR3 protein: SARGAGQSLLYGYT

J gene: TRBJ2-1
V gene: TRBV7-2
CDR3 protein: ASSLVRGDEQF

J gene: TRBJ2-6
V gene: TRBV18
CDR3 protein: ASSPNRGANVLT

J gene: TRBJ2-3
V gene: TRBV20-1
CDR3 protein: SARDGQGPDTQY

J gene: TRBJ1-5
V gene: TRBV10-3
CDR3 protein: AISGDNQPQH

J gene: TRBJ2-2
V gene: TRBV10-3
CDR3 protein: AISQGTGELF

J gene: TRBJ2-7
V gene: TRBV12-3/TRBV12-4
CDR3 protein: ASSFESYEQY

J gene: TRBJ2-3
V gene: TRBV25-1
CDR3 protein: ASSAGITDTQY

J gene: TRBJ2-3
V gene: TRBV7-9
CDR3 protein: ASSLLAGRPNDRDTQY

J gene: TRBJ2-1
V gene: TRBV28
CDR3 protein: ASSLSSSGGYNEQF

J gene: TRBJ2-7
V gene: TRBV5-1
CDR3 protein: ASSNQAGAYEQY

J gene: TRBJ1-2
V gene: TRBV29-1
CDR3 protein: SVEDPNGDGYT

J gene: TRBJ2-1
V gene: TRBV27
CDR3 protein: ASSRQSGDEQF

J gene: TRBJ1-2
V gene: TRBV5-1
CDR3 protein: ASSFGSSNYGYT

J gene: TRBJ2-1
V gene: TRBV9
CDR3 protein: ASSALAGGYNEQF

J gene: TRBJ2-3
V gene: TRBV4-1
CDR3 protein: ASSQVAGGTDTQY

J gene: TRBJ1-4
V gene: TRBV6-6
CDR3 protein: ASSHRDRVVKLF

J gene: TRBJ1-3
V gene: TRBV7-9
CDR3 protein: ASSRYRGLTGNTIY

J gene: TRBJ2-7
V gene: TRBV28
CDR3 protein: ASSFTPARGDYEQY

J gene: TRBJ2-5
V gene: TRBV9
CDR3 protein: ASSNGQTQETQY

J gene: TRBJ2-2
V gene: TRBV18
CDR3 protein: ASSLHQTGELF

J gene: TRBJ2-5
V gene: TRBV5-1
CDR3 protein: ASSLGDRDQETQY

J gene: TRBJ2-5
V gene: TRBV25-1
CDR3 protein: ASSGPMGETQY

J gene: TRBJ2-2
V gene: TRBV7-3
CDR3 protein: ASRRSGESGELF

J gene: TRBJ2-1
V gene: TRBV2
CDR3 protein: ASSKDGSSYNEQF

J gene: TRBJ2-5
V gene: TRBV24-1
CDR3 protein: ATSDPSVAETQY

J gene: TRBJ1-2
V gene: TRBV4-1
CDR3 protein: ASSQFRRDTRNYGYT

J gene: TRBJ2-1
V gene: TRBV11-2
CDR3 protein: ASSLGRPPSSYNEQF

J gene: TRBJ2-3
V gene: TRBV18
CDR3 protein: ASSPGTYGDTQY

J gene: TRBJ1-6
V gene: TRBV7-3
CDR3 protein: ASSLTNSNSPLH